Listed here are 4 T cell receptor beta chains from one sample, sequenced in a study of Graves' ophthalmopathy and Graves' hyperthyroidism. Using RNA transcripts, the TCR beta CDR3 regions were amplified. RT-PCR was first run with HTBI primers, then multiplex PCR in a second round. One entry per CDR3 protein, called by TCRdb with MiXCR from the multiplex PCR reads. The sample holds about 420,000 distinct CDR3 sequences, 20% to 25% seen once. Sequencing input: peripheral blood. All receptors derive from a woman younger than 30 with stable Graves' hyperthyroidism.

This clonotype was seen at least ten times. The V and J genes are TRBV27 and TRBJ1-1; D ambiguous. The V gene lost 6 bases and the J gene lost 1 base, with 9 bases spanning the gap. The CDR3 covers 13 residues. Per the germline V gene, CDR1 is MNHEY and CDR2 is SMNVEV (reference sequence). CDR3 protein: CASRWKTNTEAFF. The CDR3 coding sequence is TGTGCCAGCAGATGGAAGACGAACACTGAAGCTTTCTTT.

J is TRBJ2-5 and V is TRBV10-3; D gene uncertain. In germline, CDR1 is ENHRY, CDR2 SYGVKD. This CDR3 is built from 12 residues. Trimming took off 4 bases at V and 0 bases at J, with 3 bases between the two ends. CDR3 loop: CAISGYQETQYF. CDR3 nucleotides: TGTGCCATCAGTGGGTACCAAGAGACCCAGTACTTC.

Ten or more counts support this clonotype. CDR3 nucleotide sequence: TGTGCCAGCAGTGAAGAAGTTAACTATGGCTACACCTTC. Protein sequence: CASSEEVNYGYTF. V is TRBV2 and J is TRBJ1-2; D uncertain. CDR3 length equals 13 residues. V dropped 1 base and J dropped 1 base, with 4 bases sitting between them. The germline V gene has CDR1 SNHLY and CDR2 FYNNEI. The variable domain in full, completed from reference TRBV2 and TRBJ1-2, reads EPEVTQTPSHQVTQMGQEVILRCVPISNHLYFYWYRQILGQKVEFLVSFYNNEISEKSEIFDDQFSVERPDGSNFTLKIRSTKLEDSAMYFCASSEEVNYGYTFGSGTRLTVV.

Many counts were recorded for this clonotype. V gene TRBV28 combines with J gene TRBJ2-6, with 8 bases lining up with TRBD2. Looked up from germline, CDR1 is MDHEN and CDR2 is SYDVKM. The CDR3 has 17 amino acids. V shed 3 bases, J shed 1 base, and the junction held 5 bases outside the gene matches. The CDR3 loop reads CASSLTPSGSGANVLTF. In nucleotides, the CDR3 is TGTGCCAGCAGTTTGACACCTAGCGGGTCTGGGGCCAACGTCCTGACTTTC.